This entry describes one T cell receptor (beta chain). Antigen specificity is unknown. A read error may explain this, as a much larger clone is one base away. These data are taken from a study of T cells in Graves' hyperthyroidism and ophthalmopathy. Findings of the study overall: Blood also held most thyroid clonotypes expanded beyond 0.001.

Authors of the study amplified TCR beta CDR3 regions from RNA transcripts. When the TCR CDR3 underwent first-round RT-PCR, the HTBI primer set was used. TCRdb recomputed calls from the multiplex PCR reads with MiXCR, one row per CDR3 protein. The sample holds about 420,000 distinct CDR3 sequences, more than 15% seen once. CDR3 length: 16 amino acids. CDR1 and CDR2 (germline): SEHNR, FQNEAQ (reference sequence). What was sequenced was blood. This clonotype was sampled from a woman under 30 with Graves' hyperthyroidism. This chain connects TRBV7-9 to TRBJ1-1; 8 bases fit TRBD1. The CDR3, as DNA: TGTGCCAGCAGCTTACATCGTCAGGGGGCAGGTACTGAAACTTTCTTT. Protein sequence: CASSLHRQGAGTETFF.